These 17 T cell receptor beta chains share one sample of origin, sequenced in a study of cytomegalovirus exposure and HLA in healthy donors. The PCR was carried out with 60 Vbeta primers and 13 Jbeta primers. Data came from immunoSEQ multiplex PCR; TCRdb stores just in-frame clones and leaves some out. Among some 100,000 clones listed, 65% to 80% were seen once. Sequencing was done on a sample of PBMCs. The receptor source for this set is a woman aged 45-65 years in good health and CMV-seropositive.

This rearrangement joins TRBV6-5 to TRBJ1-6, with 8 bases fitting TRBD1. Germline lookup yields CDR1 MNHEY and CDR2 SVGAGI. After removal of 8 bases from V and 10 bases from J, the junction contained 13 bases not matched to a gene. The CDR3 runs 15 residues. This chain's CDR3 is CASRPGTGLLSPLHF. CDR3 coding DNA: TGTGCCAGCCGGCCCGGGACAGGATTATTGTCACCCCTCCACTTT.

V usage is TRBV30 and J usage is TRBJ1-5; maybe TRBD1 (5 bases). Germline values: CDR1 GTSNPN, CDR2 SVGIG (reference sequence). This CDR3 comprises 13 residues. V lost 5 bases to trimming and J lost 4 bases, with 12 bases between them. CDR3: CAWAQGGNQPQHF. CDR3 coding DNA: TGTGCCTGGGCCCAGGGAGGGAATCAGCCCCAGCATTTT.

This clone was recorded a few times. This chain connects TRBV11-2 to TRBJ2-1; 9 nucleotides align to TRBD2. With V trimmed by 4 bases and J by 4 bases, 17 bases remained unmatched. Germline V gene data show CDR1 as SGHAT and CDR2 as FQNNGV. The CDR3 is 19 residues long. DNA of the CDR3: TGTGCCAGCAGCTCCCTGAGAGCGGGAGGCCTCCCCAAATACAATGAGCAGTTCTTC. Protein: CASSSLRAGGLPKYNEQFF.

J is TRBJ1-6 and V is TRBV5-1; TRBD1 aligns across 8 bases. The CDR3 contains 17 residues. The V segment lost 2 bases and the J segment 1 base; nucleotides outside the gene matches: 5. Germline V lookup: CDR1 SGHRS, CDR2 YFSETQ. As DNA, the CDR3 is TGCGCCAGCAGCTTCGGACAGGGAGAGTCCTATAATTCACCCCTCCACTTT. It encodes CASSFGQGESYNSPLHF.

This clone was counted between two and nine times. The CDR3 reads CASSLNTVYGYTF. The CDR3 region has the DNA TGTGCCAGCAGTTTGAATACGGTCTATGGCTACACCTTC. This chain uses TRBV27 with TRBJ1-2; D ambiguous. The germline V and J ends were trimmed by 3 bases and 4 bases, with 9 bases remaining between them. The CDR3 is 13 amino acids. CDR1 is MNHEY and CDR2 is SMNVEV in the germline V gene (reference sequence).

CDR3 DNA: TGCGCCAGCACGGGATTGAACACTGAAGCTTTCTTT. The encoded protein is CASTGLNTEAFF. V is TRBV5-1 and J is TRBJ1-1; D is unclear. Germline V gene data show CDR1 as SGHRS and CDR2 as YFSETQ. CDR3 length: 12 amino acids. Trimming cost V 6 bases and J 0 bases, with 6 bases left between them.

The V call is TRBV4-2, the J call TRBJ2-7, with D hard to call. Germline V lookup: CDR1 LGHNA, CDR2 YNFKEQ. There are 12 residues in the CDR3. V was trimmed by 0 bases and J by 6 bases, leaving 6 bases between them. The CDR3 protein is CASSQDFGEQYF. The CDR3 region has the DNA TGTGCCAGCAGCCAAGACTTCGGCGAGCAGTACTTC.

V usage is TRBV6-1 and J usage is TRBJ2-5; 10 bases align to TRBD1. The CDR3 contains 12 residues. J was trimmed by 4 bases and V by 11 bases; bases with no gene match: 4. CDR1 MNHNS and CDR2 SASEGT come from the germline V gene. The DNA of the CDR3 is TGTGCCGGGACAGGGGATACAGAGACCCAGTACTTC. Its translation is CAGTGDTETQYF.

This clone was observed a handful of times. An end of the junction does not agree with germline; a read error may underlie this. V usage is TRBV7-9 and J usage is TRBJ1-2, with 7 bases aligning to TRBD1. CDR1 and CDR2 from the germline V gene are SEHNR and FQNEAQ (reference sequence). The CDR3 loop spans 14 amino acids. The CDR3 nucleotides read TGTTCCAGCAGCACGGGACAGCCTAACTATGGCTACACCTTC. Its translation: CSSSTGQPNYGYTF.

This clone was detected only once. The chain employs TRBV27 and TRBJ1-5, with 8 bases matching TRBD1. The CDR3 runs 16 residues. V shed 4 bases and J 4 bases; nucleotides not matched to a gene: 9. Germline loops: CDR1 MNHEY, CDR2 SMNVEV (reference sequence). The CDR3: CASSSTGDWRNQPQHF. The CDR3 DNA is TGTGCCAGCAGTTCGACAGGGGATTGGCGTAATCAGCCCCAGCATTTT.

The chain couples TRBV30 to TRBJ2-7; unclear D gene. This CDR3 region has 16 residues. Per germline, CDR1 GTSNPN and CDR2 SVGIG (reference sequence). Trimming removed 1 base at V and 0 bases at J, with 16 bases between. The CDR3 DNA is TGTGCCTGGAGTGCCCCAGACACCAAAAGCTCCTACGAGCAGTACTTC. Its translation is CAWSAPDTKSSYEQYF.

The chain carries TRBV7-9 and TRBJ2-5, with 8 bases fitting TRBD1. Germline V gives CDR1 SEHNR, CDR2 FQNEAQ (reference sequence). The CDR3 loop spans 15 amino acids. V shed 5 bases and J 3 bases; nucleotides not matched to a gene: 8. The chain's CDR3 is CASSPPSDREETQYF. The CDR3, as DNA: TGTGCCAGCAGCCCACCCTCGGACAGGGAAGAGACCCAGTACTTC.

The rearrangement links TRBV19 to TRBJ1-2; no definite D call. CDR1 LNHDA and CDR2 SQIVND come from the germline V gene (reference sequence). The V end was cut by 5 bases, the J end by 0 bases, with 7 bases between. The CDR3 is made up of 13 amino acids. The CDR3 loop reads CASSHTTNYGYTF. Written as DNA, the CDR3 is TGTGCCAGTAGTCACACCACTAACTATGGCTACACCTTC.

The chain has TRBV29-1 and TRBJ2-3; TRBD1 might be the D (5 bases). The CDR3 consists of 13 residues. Germline CDR1 and CDR2: SQVTM and ANQGSEA. V shed 4 bases and J shed 3 bases, with 11 bases lying between them. The CDR3 is CSVVAGSTDTQYF. The CDR3 region has the DNA TGCAGCGTTGTGGCAGGGTCTACAGATACGCAGTATTTT.

This clone was observed a few times. The V call is TRBV30, the J call TRBJ2-6, with 8 positions matching TRBD1. The V gene end was trimmed by 5 bases and the J gene end by 0 bases; junction bases not matched to a gene: 12. The CDR3 is 18 amino acids. Germline V CDR1 and CDR2: GTSNPN, SVGIG (reference sequence). Here the CDR3 reads CAWVGQAYSYSGANVLTF. The CDR3 DNA is TGTGCCTGGGTGGGACAGGCGTACTCCTACTCTGGGGCCAACGTCCTGACTTTC.

This clone was seen a handful of times. The rearrangement links TRBV5-1 to TRBJ1-5; possibly TRBD1 for D (5 bases). Germline V gene sequence: CDR1 SGHRS, CDR2 YFSETQ. The CDR3 spans 15 residues. V lost 4 bases and J lost 4, with 15 bases in between. The CDR3 loop reads CASSPGGRANQPQHF. In DNA form, the CDR3 reads TGCGCCAGCAGCCCGGGGGGGAGGGCAAATCAGCCCCAGCATTTT.

V is TRBV9 and J is TRBJ2-5, with D perhaps TRBD2 (5 bases). The J call may be wrong; the DNA end is better matched by TRBJ2-7. Germline loops: CDR1 SGDLS, CDR2 YYNGEE. The CDR3 runs to 11 residues. The CDR3 loop is CASGSTYEQYF. The CDR3 DNA follows: TGTGCCAGCGGGAGTACCTACGAGCAGTACTTC.